This TCR beta chain was sequenced during a study of control samples from healthy donors and cancer patients. Some clones are missing from TCRdb's copy, which holds only in-frame ones; the method was immunoSEQ multiplex PCR. The table lists around 94,000 clones, over 90% of them singletons. V lost 5 bases, J lost 4 bases, and 11 bases lay in between. The CDR3 consists of 13 residues. The germline V gene encodes CDR1 SEHNR and CDR2 FQNEAQ (reference sequence). The receptor was derived from a woman in her twenties or thirties in good health. The chain is built from TRBV7-9 and TRBJ1-2; D is unresolved. Input material: blood. CDR3 nucleotide sequence: TGTGCCAGCAGCCCTAACGGTATCTATGGCTACACCTTC. It encodes CASSPNGIYGYTF.